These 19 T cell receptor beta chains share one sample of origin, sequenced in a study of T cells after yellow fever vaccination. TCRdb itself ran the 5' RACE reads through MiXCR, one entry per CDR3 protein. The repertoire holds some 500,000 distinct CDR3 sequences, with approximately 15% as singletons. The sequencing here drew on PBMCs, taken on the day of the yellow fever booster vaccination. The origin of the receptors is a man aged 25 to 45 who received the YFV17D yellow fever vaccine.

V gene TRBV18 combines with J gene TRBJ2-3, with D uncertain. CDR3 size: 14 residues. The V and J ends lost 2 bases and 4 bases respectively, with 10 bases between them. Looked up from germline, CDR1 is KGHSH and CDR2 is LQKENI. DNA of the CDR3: TGTGCCAGCTCACCAGCAAGCGAACCAGATACGCAGTATTTT. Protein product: CASSPASEPDTQYF.

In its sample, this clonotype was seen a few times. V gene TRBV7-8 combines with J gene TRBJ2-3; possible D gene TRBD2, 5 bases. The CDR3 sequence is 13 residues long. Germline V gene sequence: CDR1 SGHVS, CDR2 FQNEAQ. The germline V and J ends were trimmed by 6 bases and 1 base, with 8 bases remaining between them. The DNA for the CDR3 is TGTGCCAGCAGACCGGAGGGCACAGATACGCAGTATTTT. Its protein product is CASRPEGTDTQYF.

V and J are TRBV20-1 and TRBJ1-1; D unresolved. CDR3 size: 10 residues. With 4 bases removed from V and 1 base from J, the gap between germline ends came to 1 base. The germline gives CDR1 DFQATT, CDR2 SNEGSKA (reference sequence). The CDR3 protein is CSATNTEAFF. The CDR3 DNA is TGCAGTGCTACGAACACTGAAGCTTTCTTT.

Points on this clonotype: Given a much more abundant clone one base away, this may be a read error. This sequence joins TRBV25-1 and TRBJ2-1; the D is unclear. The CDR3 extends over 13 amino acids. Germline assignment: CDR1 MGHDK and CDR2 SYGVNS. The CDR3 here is CASRERQYNEQFF. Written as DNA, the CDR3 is TGTGCCAGCCGTGAAAGGCAGTACAATGAGCAGTTCTTC.

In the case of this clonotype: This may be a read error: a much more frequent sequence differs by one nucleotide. This CDR3 reads CASRNSGNTIYF. As DNA, the CDR3 is TGTGCCAGCAGAAACTCTGGAAACACCATATATTTT. The chain uses TRBV19 and TRBJ1-3; the D is unclear. The CDR3 is 12 amino acids. V was trimmed by 9 bases and J by 0 bases, leaving 6 bases between them. From germline, CDR1 is LNHDA and CDR2 SQIVND (reference sequence).

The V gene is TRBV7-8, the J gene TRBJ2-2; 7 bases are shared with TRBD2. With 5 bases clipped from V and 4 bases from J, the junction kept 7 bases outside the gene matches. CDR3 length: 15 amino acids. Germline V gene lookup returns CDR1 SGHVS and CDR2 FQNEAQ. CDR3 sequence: CASSRSGGSTGELFF. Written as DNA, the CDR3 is TGTGCCAGCAGCCGGTCGGGAGGTAGCACCGGGGAGCTGTTTTTT.

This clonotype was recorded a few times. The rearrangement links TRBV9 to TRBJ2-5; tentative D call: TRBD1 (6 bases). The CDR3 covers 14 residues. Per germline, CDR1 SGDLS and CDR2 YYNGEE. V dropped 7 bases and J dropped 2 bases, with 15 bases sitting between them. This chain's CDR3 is CASGRAGTQETQYF. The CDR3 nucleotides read TGTGCCAGCGGGAGAGCCGGGACACAAGAGACCCAGTACTTC.

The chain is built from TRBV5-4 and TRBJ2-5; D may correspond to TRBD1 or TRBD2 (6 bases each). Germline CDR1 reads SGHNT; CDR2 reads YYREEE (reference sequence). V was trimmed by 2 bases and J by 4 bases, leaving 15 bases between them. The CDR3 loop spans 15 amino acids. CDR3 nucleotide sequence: TGTGCCAGCAGCTTTGGAGGGAGAGGGGGAGAGACCCAGTACTTC. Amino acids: CASSFGGRGGETQYF.

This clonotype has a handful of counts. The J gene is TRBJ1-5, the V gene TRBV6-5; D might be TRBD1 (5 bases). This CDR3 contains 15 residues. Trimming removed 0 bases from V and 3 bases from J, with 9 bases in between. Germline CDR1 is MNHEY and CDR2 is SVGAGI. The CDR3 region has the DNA TGTGCCAGCAGTTACTCGGCAGGGCACAATCAGCCCCAGCATTTT. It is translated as CASSYSAGHNQPQHF.

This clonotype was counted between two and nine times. The CDR3 coding sequence is TGCGCCAGCAGCTCCCGGGACTCCCTCACAGATACGCAGTATTTT. Translation: CASSSRDSLTDTQYF. This chain links TRBV4-3 with TRBJ2-3, with a tentative D call TRBD2 (6 bases). Germline values: CDR1 LGHNA, CDR2 YSLEER. This CDR3 is 15 amino acids long. Trimming removed 5 bases from V and 2 bases from J, with 14 bases in between.

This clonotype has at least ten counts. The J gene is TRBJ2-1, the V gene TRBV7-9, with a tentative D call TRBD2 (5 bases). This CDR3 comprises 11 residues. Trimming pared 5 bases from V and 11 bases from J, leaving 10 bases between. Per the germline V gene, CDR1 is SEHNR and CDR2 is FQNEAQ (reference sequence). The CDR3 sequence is CASSRTGQQFF. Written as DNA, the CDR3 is TGTGCCAGCAGCCGGACTGGCCAGCAGTTCTTC.

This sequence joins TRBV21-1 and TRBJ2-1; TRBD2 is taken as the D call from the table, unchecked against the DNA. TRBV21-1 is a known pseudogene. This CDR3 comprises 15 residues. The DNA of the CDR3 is TGTGCCAGCCTTAGGACTACCACTTCGAACAATGAGCAGTTCTTC. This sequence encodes CASLRTTTSNNEQFF.

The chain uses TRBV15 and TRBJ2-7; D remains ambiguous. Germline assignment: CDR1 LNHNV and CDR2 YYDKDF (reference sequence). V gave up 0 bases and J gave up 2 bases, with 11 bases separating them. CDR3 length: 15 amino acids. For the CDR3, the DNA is TGTGCCACCAGCAGAGAGCCGGCCCCAACCTACGAGCAGTACTTC. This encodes CATSREPAPTYEQYF. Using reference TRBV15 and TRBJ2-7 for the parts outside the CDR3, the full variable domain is DAMVIQNPRYQVTQFGKPVTLSCSQTLNHNVMYWYQQKSSQAPKLLFHYYDKDFNNEADTPDNFQSRRPNTSFCFLDIRSPGLGDTAMYLCATSREPAPTYEQYFGPGTRLTVT.

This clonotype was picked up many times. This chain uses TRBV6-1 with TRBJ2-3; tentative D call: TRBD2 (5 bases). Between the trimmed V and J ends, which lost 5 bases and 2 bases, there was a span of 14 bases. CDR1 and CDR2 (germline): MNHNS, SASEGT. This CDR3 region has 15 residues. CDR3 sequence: CASSPGLGDTDTQYF. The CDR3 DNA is TGTGCCAGCAGTCCCGGACTCGGGGACACAGATACGCAGTATTTT.

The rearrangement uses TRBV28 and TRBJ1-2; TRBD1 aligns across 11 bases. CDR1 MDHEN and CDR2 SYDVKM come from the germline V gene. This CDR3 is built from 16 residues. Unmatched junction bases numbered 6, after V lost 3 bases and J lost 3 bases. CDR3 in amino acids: CASSFLGQGAYYGYTF. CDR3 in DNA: TGTGCCAGCAGTTTCCTCGGACAGGGGGCCTACTATGGCTACACCTTC.

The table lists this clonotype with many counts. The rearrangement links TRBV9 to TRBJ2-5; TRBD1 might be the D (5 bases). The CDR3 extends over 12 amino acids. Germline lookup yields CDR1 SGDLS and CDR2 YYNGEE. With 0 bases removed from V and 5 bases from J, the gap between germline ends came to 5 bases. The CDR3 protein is CASSVGGETQYF. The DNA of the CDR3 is TGTGCCAGCAGCGTAGGGGGCGAGACCCAGTACTTC.

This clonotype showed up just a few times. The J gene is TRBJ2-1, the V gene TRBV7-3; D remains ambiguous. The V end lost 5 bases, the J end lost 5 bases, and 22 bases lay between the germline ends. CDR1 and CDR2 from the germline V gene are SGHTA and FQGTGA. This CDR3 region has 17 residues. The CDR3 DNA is TGTGCCAGCAGCCCTAAACCCAGATCTACAGCAAACAATGAGCAGTTCTTC. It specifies CASSPKPRSTANNEQFF.

In nucleotides, the CDR3 is TGTGCCAGCTCACCACGTGTAGACACCGGGGAGCTGTTTTTT. The encoded protein is CASSPRVDTGELFF. The rearrangement links TRBV18 to TRBJ2-2; D is unclear. V was pared by 1 base and J by 3 bases, with 6 bases between. CDR3 size: 14 residues. Germline CDR1 reads KGHSH; CDR2 reads LQKENI.

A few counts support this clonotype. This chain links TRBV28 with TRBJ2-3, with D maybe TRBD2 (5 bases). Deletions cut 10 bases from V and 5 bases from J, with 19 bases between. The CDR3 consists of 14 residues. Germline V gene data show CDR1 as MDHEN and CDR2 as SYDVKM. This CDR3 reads CATLGAEPVDTQYF. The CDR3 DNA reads TGTGCCACCCTGGGAGCGGAGCCGGTAGATACGCAGTATTTT.